This T cell receptor beta chain was found in a study of shared clonotypes between healthy human individuals. Assay: immunoSEQ multiplex PCR; the TCRdb copy retains only in-frame clones and omits some. Here the sample spans about 700,000 clones, under 95% being singletons. The study, taken as a whole, reports: Only blood was sampled, and tissue TCR repertoires likely differ from blood ones. Depth of sequencing was expected to influence donor clonotype sharing. Rarefaction revealed incomplete sorted-subset sequencing despite large depth.

The ends were cut back, 0 bases at V and 9 bases at J, with 12 bases in the middle. Germline assignment: CDR1 WNHNN and CDR2 SYGVQD (reference sequence). CDR3 length equals 14 residues. Comments on this clone: What it recognizes is unknown.

CD45RO negativity and positive selection for CCR7 defined naive CD8 cells, a population that excluded terminally differentiated effector memory CD45RA+ cells. The donors, healthy adults who were HIV-negative, had experienced no recent acute infections or vaccinations. The sample consisted of naive CD8+ T cells sorted from blood. This clonotype originated in a man aged 25 to 45 in good health. The chain employs TRBV10-1 and TRBJ2-1, with unresolved D. The CDR3: CASSESIVSSEQFF. The CDR3 bases are TGCGCCAGCAGTGAGTCAATCGTTAGCTCTGAGCAGTTCTTC.